These 14 T cell receptor beta chains came from one sample sequenced in a study of blood T cell repertoires in COVID-19. Measured with immunoSEQ multiplex PCR; TCRdb has only the in-frame clones, and not every one. The sample lists about 52,000 clones, less than 90% occurring once. The sequencing input was peripheral blood. The receptors were sampled from a human donor in a cohort sampled during active COVID-19.

Only a few counts were recorded for this clone. The chain employs TRBV28 and TRBJ1-2; tentative D call: TRBD1 (5 bases). Per germline, CDR1 MDHEN and CDR2 SYDVKM. The CDR3 runs to 14 residues. V was trimmed by 11 bases and J by 0 bases, leaving 16 bases between them. The CDR3 DNA follows: TGTGCCGCGCGGGGCACCACAGCTAACTATGGCTACACCTTC. This translates into CAARGTTANYGYTF.

J is TRBJ2-3 and V is TRBV4-2, with D uncertain. The germline V and J ends were trimmed by 0 bases and 3 bases, with 4 bases remaining between them. The CDR3 is 13 amino acids. Germline CDR1 reads LGHNA; CDR2 reads YNFKEQ. The CDR3 DNA reads as TGTGCCAGCAGCCAAGAATCAACAGATACGCAGTATTTT. Amino acids: CASSQESTDTQYF.

The CDR3 protein is CASRAGRAPGETQYF. CDR3 nucleotides: TGTGCCAGCAGAGCCGGGAGGGCCCCGGGAGAGACCCAGTACTTC. The rearrangement links TRBV2 to TRBJ2-5; TRBD2 aligns across 8 bases. The CDR3 consists of 15 residues. The V gene's germline CDR1 is SNHLY and CDR2 FYNNEI. The trim removed 6 bases at V and 4 bases at J, leaving 10 bases unmatched.

V gene TRBV5-1 combines with J gene TRBJ2-5, with D perhaps TRBD1 (5 bases). The CDR3 runs 12 residues. Trimming cost V 2 bases and J 4 bases, with 6 bases left between them. CDR1 is SGHRS and CDR2 is YFSETQ in the germline V gene. The DNA of the CDR3 is TGCGCCAGCAGCTTTAGGGGAGAGACCCAGTACTTC. This translates into CASSFRGETQYF.

The chain uses TRBV3-1 (or the pseudogene TRBV3-2) and TRBJ2-3; 11 nucleotides line up with TRBD2. The CDR3 totals 16 residues. The V gene's germline CDR1 is LGHDT and CDR2 YNNKEL (reference sequence). V trimming: 4 bases; J trimming: 2 bases; junction bases outside the gene matches: 5. The CDR3 here is CASSLGTSGVTDTQYF. DNA for the CDR3: TGTGCCAGCAGCCTGGGGACTAGCGGCGTCACAGATACGCAGTATTTT.

The rearrangement joins TRBV4-1 to TRBJ2-3, with D hard to call. The CDR3 contains 15 residues. Trimming stripped 0 bases from V and 2 bases from J, with 9 bases between. Germline V CDR1 and CDR2: MGHRA, YSYEKL. This CDR3 reads CASSQDAATTDTQYF. CDR3 nucleotide sequence: TGCGCCAGCAGCCAAGACGCAGCGACCACAGATACGCAGTATTTT.

This clone was picked up a small number of times. The chain is built from TRBV11-2 and TRBJ2-3; 7 positions agree with TRBD2. V lost 5 bases, J lost 2 bases, and 7 bases stayed unmatched. This CDR3 comprises 15 residues. The germline CDR1 and CDR2 sequences are SGHAT and FQNNGV. The CDR3 region has the DNA TGTGCCAGCAGCGGTTTGGGACTAACCACAGATACGCAGTATTTT. This encodes CASSGLGLTTDTQYF.

This clone occurred once. J is TRBJ1-4 and V is TRBV9; perhaps TRBD1 as D (6 bases). The V end was cut by 0 bases, the J end by 2 bases, with 8 bases between. Germline CDR1 and CDR2: SGDLS and YYNGEE. The CDR3 runs to 15 residues. This chain's CDR3 is CASSVATGTNEKLFF. The DNA for the CDR3 is TGTGCCAGCAGCGTAGCCACAGGGACTAATGAAAAACTGTTTTTT.

The rearrangement links TRBV29-1 to TRBJ2-7, with 8 bases identical to TRBD2. The CDR3 extends over 15 amino acids. Germline V gene lookup returns CDR1 SQVTM and CDR2 ANQGSEA. Losses at the gene ends were 3 bases for V and 3 bases for J; bases not matched to a gene: 10. Here the CDR3 reads CSVDLGAGGHYEQYF. The CDR3 coding sequence is TGCAGCGTTGATTTAGGGGCGGGAGGACACTACGAGCAGTACTTC.

This chain links TRBV6-1 with TRBJ2-7, with 11 bases that match TRBD1. The germline V gene has CDR1 MNHNS and CDR2 SASEGT. V lost 2 bases and J lost 3; bases outside the gene matches: 3. The CDR3 loop spans 15 amino acids. In DNA form, the CDR3 reads TGTGCCAGCAGTGAACCCGGGACAGGGGGCTACGAGCAGTACTTC. As protein: CASSEPGTGGYEQYF.

The rearrangement uses TRBV23-1 and TRBJ2-3, with a weak D call TRBD1 (6 bases). TRBV23-1 is an ORF, with its function uncertain. The V end lost 6 bases, the J end lost 7 bases, and 11 bases lay between the germline ends. CDR3 length: 12 residues. CDR3 loop: CASRQGPHTQYF. CDR3 DNA sequence: TGCGCCAGCAGACAGGGACCGCATACGCAGTATTTT.

This sequence joins TRBV30 and TRBJ1-6, with unresolved D. V lost 3 bases and J 8 bases, leaving 20 bases between the germline ends. Germline lookup yields CDR1 GTSNPN and CDR2 SVGIG (reference sequence). The CDR3 is made up of 16 amino acids. This CDR3 is CAWSAGSPGRHSPLHF. Here the CDR3 DNA reads TGTGCCTGGAGCGCCGGCTCCCCGGGAAGACATTCACCCCTCCACTTT.

This chain joins TRBV29-1 and TRBJ1-1; tentatively, D is TRBD1 (5 bases). The CDR3 is 14 residues long. Trimming took off 4 bases at V and 3 bases at J, with 15 bases between the two ends. The germline gives CDR1 SQVTM, CDR2 ANQGSEA. The CDR3 DNA is TGCAGCGTTGGGGGCGCCTGGACGGACACTGAAGCTTTCTTT. Residues: CSVGGAWTDTEAFF. The full variable domain, in which reference TRBV29-1 and TRBJ1-1 provide the parts outside the CDR3, is SAVISQKPSRDICQRGTSLTIQCQVDSQVTMMFWYRQQPGQSLTLIATANQGSEATYESGFVIDKFPISRPNLTFSTLTVSNMSPEDSSIYLCSVGGAWTDTEAFFGQGTRLTVV.

V and J are TRBV28 and TRBJ2-3, with TRBD2 matching over 10 bases. This CDR3 region has 15 residues. Trimming cost V 4 bases and J 1 base; bases outside gene matches: 2. CDR1 and CDR2 (germline): MDHEN, SYDVKM. The CDR3 coding sequence is TGTGCCAGCAGTTCCGGACTAGCGGGCACAGATACGCAGTATTTT. As protein: CASSSGLAGTDTQYF.